This T cell receptor beta chain came from a study of T cell repertoires in cytomegalovirus infection. The table lists this clonotype with many counts. The V and J ends lost 3 bases and 7 bases respectively, with 5 bases between them. Germline CDR1 reads MDHEN; CDR2 reads SYDVKM. This CDR3 is built from 11 residues. TCRdb analysed the reads with MiXCR anew, one entry per CDR3 protein. The table includes 150,000 to 200,000 distinct CDR3 sequences, nearly 9.5% detected once. Sequencing was carried out using PBMCs. The genes are TRBV28 and TRBJ2-3; D unresolved. This TCR was recovered from a human donor in good health (CMV status not recorded). Some clones in this sample may be carry-over from other donors' samples. CDR3 in DNA: TGTGCCAGCAGTTTCGCTCATACGCAGTATTTT. It codes for CASSFAHTQYF.